One and the same sample provided the 14 T cell receptor beta chains below, sequenced in a study of OX40 agonist ivuxolimab in advanced cancers. TCRdb keeps only in-frame clones here, not all; method: immunoSEQ multiplex PCR. The sample contains 70,000 to 95,000 clones, approximately 86% of which appear only once. Sequencing was performed on CD4+ or CD8+ T cells sorted from blood, taken in a trial of the OX40 agonist ivuxolimab. Every receptor here comes from an adult with an advanced solid tumor such as melanoma, head and neck, liver or kidney cancer.

This chain connects TRBV28 to TRBJ1-1, with 12 bases identical to TRBD1. The CDR3 length is 18 residues. V lost 6 bases, J lost 4 bases, and 15 bases stayed unmatched. The V gene's germline CDR1 is MDHEN and CDR2 SYDVKM. The chain's CDR3 is CASRPPNTGTGGFTEAFF. DNA for the CDR3: TGTGCCAGCAGGCCCCCGAACACTGGGACAGGGGGCTTCACTGAAGCTTTCTTT.

V and J are TRBV25-1 and TRBJ1-1, with 9 bases that match TRBD1. Germline assignment: CDR1 MGHDK and CDR2 SYGVNS. J gave up 6 bases and V 4 bases, and 9 bases lay outside the gene matches. CDR3 length: 15 residues. The CDR3 is CASSALDRDRAEAFF. The CDR3 coding sequence is TGTGCCAGCAGTGCGCTTGATCGGGACAGGGCTGAAGCTTTCTTT.

The rearrangement links TRBV7-9 to TRBJ2-5; 11 bases are a match to TRBD2. The germline V gene has CDR1 SEHNR and CDR2 FQNEAQ (reference sequence). V was clipped by 0 bases and J by 5 bases; unmatched bases: 5. CDR3 length: 16 amino acids. CDR3 protein: CASSLALAGGRETQYF. CDR3 DNA: TGTGCCAGCAGCTTAGCCCTAGCGGGGGGACGGGAGACCCAGTACTTC. Full variable domain (remainder filled in from reference TRBV7-9 and TRBJ2-5): DTGVSQNPRHKITKRGQNVTFRCDPISEHNRLYWYRQTLGQGPEFLTYFQNEAQLEKSRLLSDRFSAERPKGSFSTLEIQRTEQGDSAMYLCASSLALAGGRETQYFGPGTRLLVL.

This clone has only a few counts. This chain links TRBV6-5 with TRBJ1-2; D is possibly TRBD1 (6 bases). The CDR3 has 15 amino acids. V shed 2 bases and J shed 7 bases, with 17 bases lying between them. CDR1 MNHEY and CDR2 SVGAGI come from the germline V gene. CDR3: CASSYGTGRGRGYTF. The CDR3 coding sequence is TGTGCCAGCAGTTACGGAACAGGGAGAGGTCGTGGCTACACCTTC.

The chain links TRBV30 to TRBJ2-3, with D perhaps TRBD1 (6 bases). Per germline, CDR1 GTSNPN and CDR2 SVGIG (reference sequence). V dropped 0 bases and J dropped 0 bases, with 10 bases sitting between them. The CDR3 runs 15 residues. The CDR3 region is CAWSVGQGSTDTQYF. The CDR3 bases are TGTGCCTGGAGTGTCGGGCAGGGGAGCACAGATACGCAGTATTTT.

This clone is a singleton in its sample. The V and J genes are TRBV6-6 and TRBJ2-7; 13 bases align to TRBD2. The germline gives CDR1 MNHNY, CDR2 SVGAGI (reference sequence). Trimming at V came to 7 bases and at J to 6 bases, leaving 6 bases not matched to a gene. CDR3 length: 14 amino acids. This CDR3 reads CASTTGLAGLEQYF. In DNA form, the CDR3 reads TGTGCCAGCACCACGGGACTAGCGGGGCTCGAGCAGTACTTC.

V and J are TRBV6-5 and TRBJ2-1; 9 bases align to TRBD2. Looked up from germline, CDR1 is MNHEY and CDR2 is SVGAGI. The trim removed 0 bases at V and 12 bases at J, leaving 12 bases unmatched. This CDR3 has 16 residues. CDR3 DNA: TGTGCCAGCAGTTACTCGACTAGCGGCTTATGGGGCGGGCAGTTCTTC. This translates into CASSYSTSGLWGGQFF.

The chain couples TRBV28 to TRBJ1-5; weak D call: TRBD1 (5 bases). The CDR3 runs to 17 residues. The germline V and J ends were trimmed by 8 bases and 10 bases, with 30 bases remaining between them. Germline CDR1 and CDR2: MDHEN and SYDVKM. This CDR3 is CASLGQQGDPRLVPQHF. CDR3 in DNA: TGTGCCAGCCTGGGTCAGCAAGGGGACCCTAGGTTGGTTCCCCAGCATTTT.

The chain employs TRBV5-1 and TRBJ2-2; no definite D call. CDR3 length: 14 amino acids. V gave up 6 bases and J gave up 1 base, with 10 bases separating them. Germline V gene lookup returns CDR1 SGHRS and CDR2 YFSETQ. The CDR3 here is CASTRQMNTGELFF. CDR3 sequence (DNA): TGCGCCAGCACCCGGCAGATGAACACCGGGGAGCTGTTTTTT.

The V call is TRBV4-2, the J call TRBJ2-1; D tentatively fits TRBD1 or TRBD2 (6 bases each). In germline, CDR1 is LGHNA, CDR2 YNFKEQ. The CDR3 is made up of 17 amino acids. V lost 0 bases to trimming and J lost 0 bases, with 12 bases between them. CDR3 region: CASSQDEGGDSYNEQFF. The CDR3 DNA is TGTGCCAGCAGCCAAGATGAGGGGGGTGACTCCTACAATGAGCAGTTCTTC.

The chain employs TRBV28 and TRBJ2-1; D gene ambiguous. Trimming shortened V by 6 bases and J by 4 bases, and 16 bases separated the two germline ends. The CDR3 is 15 residues long. Germline V gene sequence: CDR1 MDHEN, CDR2 SYDVKM. In nucleotides, the CDR3 is TGTGCCAGCAGGAAGGCCCCCCCCGCGTACAATGAGCAGTTCTTC. Translation: CASRKAPPAYNEQFF. Combining the CDR3 with reference TRBV28 and TRBJ2-1 gives the whole variable domain DVKVTQSSRYLVKRTGEKVFLECVQDMDHENMFWYRQDPGLGLRLIYFSYDVKMKEKGDIPEGYSVSREKKERFSLILESASTNQTSMYLCASRKAPPAYNEQFFGPGTRLTVL.

This chain links TRBV6-5 with TRBJ1-5, with 9 bases fitting TRBD1. CDR3 length equals 15 residues. Germline CDR1 MNHEY, CDR2 SVGAGI. V gave up 7 bases and J gave up 4 bases; unmatched junction bases: 8. This CDR3 reads CASTLGTGRNQPQHF. The CDR3 DNA reads TGTGCCAGCACCTTGGGGACAGGGAGGAATCAGCCCCAGCATTTT.

V is TRBV5-6 and J is TRBJ2-1; the D is unclear. Germline CDR1 SGHDT, CDR2 YYEEEE. Trimming shortened V by 0 bases and J by 5 bases, and 15 bases separated the two germline ends. This CDR3 spans 16 amino acids. The chain's CDR3 is CASSLVLRTSDNEQFF. The CDR3 bases are TGTGCCAGCAGCTTGGTCCTGAGAACATCGGACAATGAGCAGTTCTTC.

The chain employs TRBV9 and TRBJ2-1, with TRBD2 as a possible D gene (5 bases). The CDR3 covers 13 residues. The germline CDR1 and CDR2 sequences are SGDLS and YYNGEE. Trimming took 0 bases from V and 10 from J, leaving 11 bases between them. The CDR3 loop is CASSVESWEEQFF. As DNA, the CDR3 is TGTGCCAGCAGCGTAGAATCGTGGGAGGAGCAGTTCTTC. Together with reference TRBV9 and TRBJ2-1, the CDR3 gives the full variable domain: DSGVTQTPKHLITATGQRVTLRCSPRSGDLSVYWYQQSLDQGLQFLIQYYNGEERAKGNILERFSAQQFPDLHSELNLSSLELGDSALYFCASSVESWEEQFFGPGTRLTVL.